These 13 T cell receptor beta chains came from one sample sequenced in a study. MiXCR was run by TCRdb on the 5' RACE reads, yielding one entry per CDR3 protein. The sample records approximately 40,000 distinct CDR3 sequences, 30% being singletons. Sequenced: tumor-infiltrating memory CD4+ T cells sorted from the breast tumor. Documented subset: memory CD4+ T cells, CD4+CD45RO+CD25-. Receptors originate from a female donor with breast cancer.

V usage is TRBV12-3 or TRBV12-4 and J usage is TRBJ2-7; a weak D match, TRBD1 (5 bases). The V gene lost 4 bases and the J gene lost 11 bases, with 12 bases spanning the gap. CDR3 length: 11 amino acids. As DNA, the CDR3 is TGTGCCAGCAGTTCCCGTGGGGCGAAGTACTTC. This gives the protein CASSSRGAKYF.

This clonotype was recorded only once. The J gene is TRBJ1-5, the V gene TRBV7-2; D ambiguous. Germline lookup yields CDR1 SGHTA and CDR2 FQGNSA. Trimming took 2 bases from V and 9 from J, leaving 17 bases between them. The CDR3 loop spans 15 amino acids. Here the CDR3 reads CASSLRTSSIMPQHF. In nucleotides, the CDR3 is TGTGCCAGCAGCTTACGGACGTCTTCAATCATGCCCCAGCATTTT.

This clonotype ranks as medium-sized. The rearrangement uses TRBV6-5 and TRBJ2-7; 9 nucleotides align to TRBD1. Germline loops: CDR1 MNHEY, CDR2 SVGAGI. The CDR3 covers 12 residues. With 8 bases clipped from V and 4 bases from J, the junction kept 3 bases outside the gene matches. The CDR3 sequence: CASGTGSYEQYF. The CDR3 DNA reads TGTGCCAGCGGGACAGGGAGTTACGAGCAGTACTTC.

This rearrangement joins TRBV28 to TRBJ1-5; D not certain. There are 16 residues in the CDR3. Germline V gene lookup returns CDR1 MDHEN and CDR2 SYDVKM. V lost 6 bases to trimming and J lost 1 base, with 16 bases between them. CDR3 coding DNA: TGTGCCAGCAGCCACCTCAAATCAGTGAGCAATCAGCCCCAGCATTTT. Its protein is CASSHLKSVSNQPQHF.

The chain recombines TRBV5-6 with TRBJ1-1, with a weak D call TRBD1 (5 bases). This CDR3 region has 14 residues. Trimming took 0 bases from V and 4 from J, leaving 10 bases between them. CDR1 is SGHDT and CDR2 is YYEEEE in the germline V gene. The CDR3 DNA sequence: TGTGCCAGCAGCTTGGCCGGCGGGACCACTGAAGCTTTCTTT. The encoded protein is CASSLAGGTTEAFF. Full variable domain (rest looked up from reference TRBV5-6 and TRBJ1-1): DAGVTQSPTHLIKTRGQQVTLRCSPKSGHDTVSWYQQALGQGPQFIFQYYEEEERQRGNFPDRFSGHQFPNYSSELNVNALLLGDSALYLCASSLAGGTTEAFFGQGTRLTVV.

The rearrangement joins TRBV5-1 to TRBJ2-1; the match to TRBD2 covers 8 bases. With V trimmed by 0 bases and J by 3 bases, 5 bases remained unmatched. Germline V gene data show CDR1 as SGHRS and CDR2 as YFSETQ. The CDR3 totals 16 residues. The DNA for the CDR3 is TGCGCCAGCAGCTTGGAGGCCAGCGGGGGCTACAATGAGCAGTTCTTC. This gives the protein CASSLEASGGYNEQFF.

The chain joins TRBV20-1 to TRBJ1-5, with TRBD1 matching over 7 bases. This CDR3 has 15 amino acids. From germline, CDR1 is DFQATT and CDR2 SNEGSKA (reference sequence). V lost 3 bases, J lost 8 bases, and 13 bases stayed unmatched. The CDR3 sequence: CSASRGQGDYKPQHF. The CDR3 DNA reads as TGCAGTGCTAGTAGGGGGCAGGGGGACTATAAGCCCCAGCATTTT.

This clonotype was counted between two and nine times. V usage is TRBV7-9 and J usage is TRBJ2-2; D tentatively reads TRBD1 or TRBD2 (5 bases each). This CDR3 spans 17 amino acids. Deletions cut 4 bases from V and 3 bases from J, with 18 bases between. In germline, CDR1 is SEHNR, CDR2 FQNEAQ (reference sequence). The CDR3 spells CASSSQTGTSYTGELFF. The CDR3 region has the DNA TGTGCCAGCAGCTCGCAAACCGGGACGAGCTACACCGGGGAGCTGTTTTTT.

In this sample, this clonotype turned up a few times. This chain links TRBV3-1 with TRBJ2-1; D not resolved. Per the germline V gene, CDR1 is LGHDT and CDR2 is YNNKEL (reference sequence). Trimming took 5 bases from V and 5 from J, leaving 4 bases between them. This CDR3 contains 11 residues. CDR3 in amino acids: CASSDHNEQFF. Here the CDR3 DNA reads TGTGCCAGCAGCGATCACAATGAGCAGTTCTTC.

This chain connects TRBV28 to TRBJ2-7; TRBD2 agrees at 13 bases. The germline V gene encodes CDR1 MDHEN and CDR2 SYDVKM. Losses at the gene ends were 5 bases for V and 7 bases for J; bases not matched to a gene: 8. This CDR3 is 15 amino acids long. CDR3 nucleotide sequence: TGTGCCAGCAGTCTGACTAGCGGGAGGTCTCGGGAGCAGTACTTC. The encoded protein is CASSLTSGRSREQYF. Full variable domain (outside the CDR3, taken from reference TRBV28 and TRBJ2-7): DVKVTQSSRYLVKRTGEKVFLECVQDMDHENMFWYRQDPGLGLRLIYFSYDVKMKEKGDIPEGYSVSREKKERFSLILESASTNQTSMYLCASSLTSGRSREQYFGPGTRLTVT.

As concerns this clonotype: A read error may account for a junction end that differs from germline. The genes are TRBV5-1 and TRBJ1-1; D may be TRBD1 (5 bases). This CDR3 has 14 residues. Per the germline V gene, CDR1 is SGHRS and CDR2 is YFSETQ. The CDR3 region has the DNA TGCACCAGCAGCTCCCAGGGCCGAGACACTGAAGCTTTCTTT. As protein: CTSSSQGRDTEAFF.

The chain is built from TRBV7-9 and TRBJ2-7; TRBD1 agrees at 11 bases. CDR1 SEHNR and CDR2 FQNEAQ come from the germline V gene (reference sequence). Trimming cost V 5 bases and J 5 bases; bases outside gene matches: 5. The length of the CDR3 is 14 residues. In DNA form, the CDR3 reads TGTGCCAGCAGCCCGGACAGGGGGCGAGACGAGCAGTACTTC. Residues: CASSPDRGRDEQYF.

The gene calls are TRBV6-6 and TRBJ2-1; TRBD1 matches at 7 bases. The germline V gene has CDR1 MNHNY and CDR2 SVGAGI (reference sequence). Germline trimming cut 6 bases from V and 0 bases from J; bases unmatched to any gene: 5. The CDR3 is made up of 15 amino acids. The CDR3 DNA follows: TGTGCCAGCAGGCCGACAGGGAGCTCCTACAATGAGCAGTTCTTC. Its protein is CASRPTGSSYNEQFF.